Listed below are T cell receptor beta chains from one sample, sequenced in a study of siplizumab effects on memory and regulatory T cells. TCRdb's copy holds only in-frame clones and misses some; the assay was immunoSEQ multiplex PCR. The table has some 120,000 clones, less than 95% seen once. Sequencing input: non-Treg CD4+ T cells sorted from blood. The receptors were sampled from a human donor in good health. CDR3s include the opening cysteine and the closing phenylalanine or tryptophan. D genes are given only for firm matches. Clone size is shown for a subset of rows, as once, few, many or a class of expanded clone.

TRBV5-1,NA,13,TRBJ1-2,NA,TGCGCCAGCAGCTTGATAGGACAGCATGGCTACACCTTC,CASSLIGQHGYTF
TRBV5-6,NA,15,TRBJ1-5,NA,TGTGCCAGCAGCTTGTTTTCGAGTTCAAATCAGCCCCAGCATTTT,CASSLFSSSNQPQHF
TRBV9,TRBD2,22,TRBJ2-1,NA,TGTGCCAGCGCAAGCCCCGAGTACAGAAAGAATAGCGGGGCGGCCTCCTACAATGAGCAGTTCTTC,CASASPEYRKNSGAASYNEQFF
TRBV11-2,NA,13,TRBJ2-7,NA,TGTGCCAGCAGCTTCATCACATCCTACGAGCAGTACTTC,CASSFITSYEQYF
TRBV20-1,NA,11,TRBJ2-3,NA,TGCAGTGCTCCTAGCACAGATACGCAGTATTTT,CSAPSTDTQYF
TRBV19,NA,15,TRBJ1-1,once,TGTGCCAGTAGTATAGTATACGGCGAGGGGACTGAAGCTTTCTTT,CASSIVYGEGTEAFF
TRBV5-1,NA,14,TRBJ2-3,NA,TGCGCCAGCAGCTTGGCGGCCTTCACAGATACGCAGTATTTT,CASSLAAFTDTQYF
TRBV30,NA,14,TRBJ2-7,NA,TGTGCCTGGAGTGTGGGTAGCTTATCCTACGAGCAGTACTTC,CAWSVGSLSYEQYF
TRBV30,NA,10,TRBJ2-7,NA,TGTGCCTGGAGCGCTCTCGAGCAGTACTTC,CAWSALEQYF
TRBV2,TRBD1,15,TRBJ2-2,once,TGTGCCAGCCTCGTAGACAGGGGTGATACCGGGGAGCTGTTTTTT,CASLVDRGDTGELFF
TRBV19,TRBD1,15,TRBJ1-1,NA,TGTGCCACCAACCTTCCCGGGACAGGGAGGACTGAAGCTTTCTTT,CATNLPGTGRTEAFF
TRBV30,TRBD2,15,TRBJ2-1,NA,TGTGCCTGGAGCGCTGGACTAGCGGGGTACAATGAGCAGTTCTTC,CAWSAGLAGYNEQFF
TRBV11-2,TRBD2,17,TRBJ2-1,NA,TGTGCCAGCAGCTCTAGAGGTGGGTTAGCGGGAGTGAATGAGCAGTTCTTC,CASSSRGGLAGVNEQFF
TRBV5-1,NA,13,TRBJ1-2,NA,TGCGCCAGCAGCAAGGACAGTCCCCATGGCTACACCTTC,CASSKDSPHGYTF
TRBV2,TRBD1,15,TRBJ2-7,NA,TGTGCCAGCAGCGTCATGGGACAGGGGCCGGACGAGCAGTACTTC,CASSVMGQGPDEQYF
TRBV27,NA,15,TRBJ1-3,NA,TGTGCCAGCACCTACCCCCGGGTCTCTGGAAACACCATATATTTT,CASTYPRVSGNTIYF
TRBV5-6,TRBD2,15,TRBJ2-1,NA,TGTGCCAGCAGCTCCTGGGGGCTAGCGGGAAATGAGCAGTTCTTC,CASSSWGLAGNEQFF
TRBV5-8,TRBD2,11,TRBJ2-7,NA,TGTGCCAGCAGCTTGGGCCTAGCGGCAAGATTC,CASSLGLAARF
TRBV5-4,TRBD1,14,TRBJ1-1,NA,TGTGCCAGCAGCCCGGGACAGGGGAGGGGTGAAGCTTTCTTT,CASSPGQGRGEAFF
TRBV9,NA,14,TRBJ2-7,NA,TGTGCCAGCAGCGTTGCGGGACACTCCTACGAGCAGTACTTC,CASSVAGHSYEQYF
TRBV5-1,NA,13,TRBJ1-1,NA,TGCGCCAGCACCGCCGGTTTGAACACTGAAGCTTTCTTT,CASTAGLNTEAFF
TRBV28,TRBD1,13,TRBJ1-1,NA,TGTGCCAGCACCCCAGGACAGGGGAGACAAGCTTTCTTT,CASTPGQGRQAFF
TRBV11-2,NA,12,TRBJ2-7,NA,TGTGCCAGCAGCTTAAGTCCCTACGAGCAGTACTTC,CASSLSPYEQYF
TRBV6-4,NA,13,TRBJ2-2,NA,TGTGCCAGCAGTCTCGGGAACACCGGGGAGCTGTTTTTT,CASSLGNTGELFF
TRBV10-3,NA,15,TRBJ2-7,NA,TGTGCCATCAGTGACGGGACAACGACCTCCTACGAGCAGTACTTC,CAISDGTTTSYEQYF
TRBV10-3,TRBD1,12,TRBJ2-7,NA,TGTGCCATCAGCCCCCCCACAGGGGATCTGTACTTC,CAISPPTGDLYF
TRBV2,NA,13,TRBJ1-2,NA,TGTGCCAGCAGAAACTTGCCGGCCTATGGCTACACCTTC,CASRNLPAYGYTF
TRBV7-2,TRBD1,14,TRBJ2-2,NA,TGTGCCAGCAGCCAGGGACAGCCCCCCGGGGAGCTGTTTTTT,CASSQGQPPGELFF
TRBV19,TRBD1,14,TRBJ1-1,NA,TGTGCCAGTAGTAGGGACAGAGAGAACACTGAAGCTTTCTTT,CASSRDRENTEAFF
TRBV11-2,TRBD1,16,TRBJ2-3,NA,TGTGCCAGCAGCCTTTATCGGGACAGGGGGGGTGATACGCAGTATTTT,CASSLYRDRGGDTQYF
TRBV5-1,NA,15,TRBJ2-1,NA,TGCGCCAGCAGCTTAGGGAATCCCCGTGGCAATGAGCAGTTCTTC,CASSLGNPRGNEQFF
TRBV6-6,TRBD1,13,TRBJ1-2,NA,TGTGCCAGCAGCCCCGGGACAGTTTATGGCTACACCTTC,CASSPGTVYGYTF
TRBV5-1,NA,13,TRBJ2-7,NA,TGCGCCAGCAGCTTGGCCCGCGAATACGAGCAGTACTTC,CASSLAREYEQYF
TRBV5-1,TRBD2,15,TRBJ2-7,once,TGCGCCAGCAGCTTGGTAAGCGGGGGAGGGAGCGAGCAGTACTTC,CASSLVSGGGSEQYF
TRBV5-1,TRBD2,16,TRBJ2-1,NA,TGCGCCAGCAGCTTGGGGCTAGCGGGGAATCTAAATGAGCAGTTCTTC,CASSLGLAGNLNEQFF
TRBV13,NA,11,TRBJ2-7,few,TGTGCCAGCAGAGGACGATACGAGCAGTACTTC,CASRGRYEQYF
TRBV6-5,NA,15,TRBJ1-2,once,TGTGCCAGCAGTCGCCCCACAGGGAGGGGATATGGCTACACCTTC,CASSRPTGRGYGYTF
TRBV7-2,TRBD1,16,TRBJ2-3,NA,TGTGCCAGCAGCTTAGCAGGGGGCGTGGGCACAGATACGCAGTATTTT,CASSLAGGVGTDTQYF
TRBV7-2,NA,14,TRBJ1-1,NA,TGTGCCAGCAGTTTACAAGGCCTGAACACTGAAGCTTTCTTT,CASSLQGLNTEAFF
TRBV27,NA,14,TRBJ1-6,NA,TGTGCCAGCAGAATGGAATCCTATAATTCACCCCTCCACTTT,CASRMESYNSPLHF
TRBV18,NA,16,TRBJ1-1,NA,TGTGCCAGCTCACCTCTCCCCGGGGTTGGGGGAACTGAAGCTTTCTTT,CASSPLPGVGGTEAFF
TRBV6-1,NA,14,TRBJ1-5,NA,TGTGCCAGCAAGCAGGGCCTTAACAATCAGCCCCAGCATTTT,CASKQGLNNQPQHF
TRBV6-1,NA,15,TRBJ1-4,NA,TGTGCCAGCACCAGTTCCCTAGGACTTGCTGAAAAACTGTTTTTT,CASTSSLGLAEKLFF
TRBV29-1,NA,12,TRBJ2-7,NA,TGCAGCGTCCGGACCCCTACCGACGAGCAGTACTTC,CSVRTPTDEQYF
TRBV5-1,NA,14,TRBJ1-1,NA,TGCGCCAGCAGCTTGGGGGGGGCCGGGGCTGAAGCTTTCTTT,CASSLGGAGAEAFF
TRBV7-9,NA,16,TRBJ2-7,NA,TGTGCCAGCAGCTCCAGGGGGGGACAGGCCCTGGGGGAGCAGTACTTC,CASSSRGGQALGEQYF
TRBV6-5,NA,11,TRBJ2-5,NA,TGTGCCAGCAGTCATGGGGAGACCCAGTACTTC,CASSHGETQYF
TRBV7-2,TRBD1,12,TRBJ1-3,NA,TGTGCCAGCAGCTTACAGGGGGCTCTCATATATTTT,CASSLQGALIYF
TRBV18,NA,13,TRBJ2-5,NA,TGTGCCAGCTCACCGCCAGGCCAAGAGACCCAGTACTTC,CASSPPGQETQYF
TRBV11-2,NA,16,TRBJ1-3,NA,TGTGCCAGCACACCACTAGGACTGTACTCTGGAAACACCATATATTTT,CASTPLGLYSGNTIYF
TRBV4-1,NA,15,TRBJ1-2,once,TGCGCCAGCAGCCGCGTTTGGGGGGCGACGGATGGCTACACCTTC,CASSRVWGATDGYTF
TRBV7-9,NA,15,TRBJ1-1,NA,TGTGCCAGCAGGCCTACCCGGGGATCGAACACTGAAGCTTTCTTT,CASRPTRGSNTEAFF
TRBV5-8,NA,15,TRBJ2-3,NA,TGTGCCAGCTCCAATAGCCGGGGTGAAACAGATACGCAGTATTTT,CASSNSRGETDTQYF
TRBV27,NA,12,TRBJ2-3,NA,TGTGCCAGCAGTTTATCGGCAGATACGCAGTATTTT,CASSLSADTQYF